This T cell receptor beta chain is from a study of radiotherapy plus CTLA-4 blockade in lung cancer. This clone was counted once. TCRdb's copy holds only in-frame clones and misses some; the assay was immunoSEQ multiplex PCR. The sample lists 86,000 or so clones; under 80% were seen once. V shed 0 bases and J shed 4 bases, with 9 bases lying between them. In germline, CDR1 is SGHTA, CDR2 FQGNSA. The CDR3 length is 14 residues. The genes are TRBV7-2 and TRBJ1-2; D is uncertain. The sequence derives from a human donor with non-small cell lung cancer who had a partial response to radiotherapy plus ipilimumab. Some clones in this sample may be carry-over from other donors' samples. The source material was peripheral blood, sampled from a patient treated with radiotherapy plus ipilimumab. The CDR3 bases are TGTGCCAGCAGCTTAGCATCCTCAGGCTATGGCTACACCTTC. It codes for CASSLASSGYGYTF. Full variable domain (missing parts from reference TRBV7-2 and TRBJ1-2): GAGVSQSPSNKVTEKGKDVELRCDPISGHTALYWYRQSLGQGLEFLIYFQGNSAPDKSGLPSDRFSAERTGGSVSTLTIQRTQQEDSAVYLCASSLASSGYGYTFGSGTRLTVV.